One sample yielded the 22 T cell receptor beta chains listed below, sequenced in a study of CD8+ T cells in alopecia areata. Isolated RNA was reverse transcribed into cDNA used as the sequencing template. Sequencing used immunoSEQ multiplex PCR; TCRdb keeps in-frame clones, though not all of them. The sample gives about 20,000 clones, roughly two thirds of which show up once; 4.5% is in the top ten. For about five patients, CD4+ cells were sorted into CD25+CD127- cells. What was sequenced was CD4+ Tregs sorted from blood. The receptor set was obtained from a human donor with alopecia areata.

The chain combines TRBV6-1 with TRBJ1-6; no clear D gene. Trimming left V 5 bases short and J 10 bases short, with 12 bases between. The germline CDR1 and CDR2 sequences are MNHNS and SASEGT. The length of the CDR3 is 13 residues. The CDR3 DNA reads TGTGCCAGCAGTAAGGACCCGGAGTCACCCCTCCACTTT. This codes for CASSKDPESPLHF.

The J gene is TRBJ1-1, the V gene TRBV7-9, with D unresolved. The ends were cut back, 5 bases at V and 2 bases at J, with 9 bases in the middle. This CDR3 is 13 amino acids long. Germline CDR1 SEHNR, CDR2 FQNEAQ (reference sequence). In DNA, the CDR3 is TGTGCCAGCAGCATCGACGGTAACACTGAAGCTTTCTTT. It translates to CASSIDGNTEAFF. Supplemented by reference TRBV7-9 and TRBJ1-1, the full variable domain reads DTGVSQNPRHKITKRGQNVTFRCDPISEHNRLYWYRQTLGQGPEFLTYFQNEAQLEKSRLLSDRFSAERPKGSFSTLEIQRTEQGDSAMYLCASSIDGNTEAFFGQGTRLTVV.

The chain is built from TRBV6-6 and TRBJ2-3, with 7 bases matching TRBD1. Germline V gives CDR1 MNHNY, CDR2 SVGAGI (reference sequence). The CDR3 is made up of 14 amino acids. V shed 2 bases and J 4 bases; nucleotides not matched to a gene: 3. DNA for the CDR3: TGTGCCAGCAGTTACGACAGGGTTGCAGATACGCAGTATTTT. Its protein is CASSYDRVADTQYF.

The rearrangement joins TRBV29-1 to TRBJ2-7, with D perhaps matching TRBD1 (5 bases). Germline lookup yields CDR1 SQVTM and CDR2 ANQGSEA. The CDR3 runs to 14 residues. Trimming pared 7 bases from V and 1 base from J, leaving 17 bases between. The CDR3 loop reads CSGREQGGSYEQYF. The CDR3 DNA reads TGCAGCGGAAGAGAGCAGGGCGGTTCCTACGAGCAGTACTTC.

This clone was seen a few times. The chain couples TRBV18 to TRBJ2-3; D not certain. Trimming stripped 4 bases from V and 3 bases from J, with 2 bases between. This CDR3 has 11 residues. Germline-derived CDR1 and CDR2 are KGHSH and LQKENI. CDR3 sequence: CASSRTDTQYF. CDR3 in DNA: TGTGCCAGCTCACGGACAGATACGCAGTATTTT.

The gene calls are TRBV29-1 and TRBJ1-2; D gene ambiguous. The CDR3 is 16 residues long. CDR1 is SQVTM, CDR2 ANQGSEA, per germline. Trimming cost V 8 bases and J 4 bases, with 26 bases left between them. CDR3 coding DNA: TGCAGCACTCTATATTCACGGCAGACTAAAACCTATGGCTACACCTTC. Translation: CSTLYSRQTKTYGYTF.

The chain combines TRBV5-1 with TRBJ1-2; no reliable D call. Germline V lookup: CDR1 SGHRS, CDR2 YFSETQ. The CDR3 spans 13 residues. V lost 2 bases to trimming and J lost 4 bases, with 9 bases between them. In nucleotides, the CDR3 is TGCGCCAGCAGCTTATCTGACCGCTATGGCTACACCTTC. This translates into CASSLSDRYGYTF.

This chain joins TRBV28 and TRBJ2-5; D is uncertain. Germline CDR1 reads MDHEN; CDR2 reads SYDVKM. This CDR3 contains 14 residues. Trimming removed 5 bases from V and 5 bases from J, with 15 bases in between. The CDR3 DNA is TGTGCCAGCAGTGTGGACCCCGCGGCGGAGACCCAGTACTTC. Its protein is CASSVDPAAETQYF.

The gene calls are TRBV7-2 and TRBJ2-1, with D perhaps TRBD2 (6 bases). Trimming took off 5 bases at V and 8 bases at J, with 16 bases between the two ends. Per the germline V gene, CDR1 is SGHTA and CDR2 is FQGNSA. The length of the CDR3 is 14 residues. CDR3 protein: CASSTGTVFDEQFF. The CDR3 DNA reads as TGTGCCAGCAGCACCGGGACTGTTTTCGATGAGCAGTTCTTC.

This clone was found a few times. The V call is TRBV12-5, the J call TRBJ2-7; weak D call: TRBD2 (5 bases). Germline CDR1 is LGHNT and CDR2 is FRNRAP. The CDR3 spans 14 residues. Trimming took 7 bases from V and 0 from J, leaving 13 bases between them. The CDR3 here is CASANFGSSYEQYF. CDR3 DNA sequence: TGTGCTAGTGCGAACTTTGGGAGCTCCTACGAGCAGTACTTC.

V and J are TRBV28 and TRBJ2-3; weak D call: TRBD1 (5 bases). Trimming left V 2 bases short and J 4 bases short, with 10 bases between. The CDR3 is 14 residues long. CDR1 MDHEN and CDR2 SYDVKM come from the germline V gene. The CDR3 sequence: CASSLGQGSDTQYF. The CDR3 DNA sequence: TGTGCCAGCAGTTTAGGTCAGGGTTCAGATACGCAGTATTTT.

The chain carries TRBV6-6 and TRBJ1-2; D might be TRBD1 (6 bases). CDR3 length equals 14 residues. V lost 8 bases, J lost 4 bases, and 17 bases lay in between. Germline V gene lookup returns CDR1 MNHNY and CDR2 SVGAGI (reference sequence). The CDR3 is CASRRGRGVYGYTF. The CDR3 bases are TGTGCCAGCCGTAGGGGCAGGGGCGTCTATGGCTACACCTTC.

The chain couples TRBV7-9 to TRBJ1-6; 8 bases align to TRBD1. Germline assignment: CDR1 SEHNR and CDR2 FQNEAQ (reference sequence). J was trimmed by 4 bases and V by 5 bases; bases with no gene match: 4. The length of the CDR3 is 15 residues. The CDR3 DNA sequence: TGTGCCAGCAGCCCCAGACAGGGGTATAATTCACCCCTCCACTTT. Its protein product is CASSPRQGYNSPLHF.

Written as DNA, the CDR3 is TGCGCCAGCAGCTGGGGGCTTGGGACAGGGTCCAAGGATACGCAGTATTTT. Encoded protein: CASSWGLGTGSKDTQYF. This chain uses TRBV5-1 with TRBJ2-3; 9 bases fit TRBD1. Germline V lookup: CDR1 SGHRS, CDR2 YFSETQ. This CDR3 is 17 amino acids long. V gave up 3 bases and J gave up 6 bases; unmatched junction bases: 14.

The chain carries TRBV13 and TRBJ1-1, with 8 bases lining up with TRBD1. The CDR3 covers 14 residues. J gave up 4 bases and V 6 bases, and 7 bases lay outside the gene matches. Germline V gives CDR1 PRHDT, CDR2 FYEKMQ (reference sequence). In nucleotides, the CDR3 is TGTGCCAGCAGGACAGGGGCGGAGGGCACTGAAGCTTTCTTT. Its translation is CASRTGAEGTEAFF.

In this sample, this clone turned up a few times. The J gene is TRBJ2-7, the V gene TRBV28; TRBD1 agrees at 9 bases. The CDR3 has 15 residues. The junction had 8 bases not matched to a gene; V was cut back by 5 bases and J by 3 bases. Germline V gene lookup returns CDR1 MDHEN and CDR2 SYDVKM. For the CDR3, the DNA is TGTGCCAGCAGTCCGCCGGGACAGGGAAGCTACGAGCAGTACTTC. Translation: CASSPPGQGSYEQYF.

The chain combines TRBV7-2 with TRBJ2-7; D unresolved. The CDR3 has 12 amino acids. Germline CDR1 reads SGHTA; CDR2 reads FQGNSA. The V gene lost 3 bases and the J gene lost 4 bases, with 7 bases spanning the gap. The CDR3 nucleotides read TGTGCCAGCAGCTTCTCGAGATACGAGCAGTACTTC. It specifies CASSFSRYEQYF. The whole variable domain, remainder taken from reference TRBV7-2 and TRBJ2-7, is GAGVSQSPSNKVTEKGKDVELRCDPISGHTALYWYRQSLGQGLEFLIYFQGNSAPDKSGLPSDRFSAERTGGSVSTLTIQRTQQEDSAVYLCASSFSRYEQYFGPGTRLTVT.

The count of this clone is one. The chain recombines TRBV7-2 with TRBJ2-1, with D unclear. The V end was cut by 0 bases, the J end by 10 bases, with 16 bases between. The germline CDR1 and CDR2 sequences are SGHTA and FQGNSA. This CDR3 comprises 15 residues. This CDR3 reads CASSLAPAPQWEQFF. CDR3 DNA sequence: TGTGCCAGCAGCTTAGCGCCGGCTCCTCAGTGGGAGCAGTTCTTC.

The V and J genes are TRBV5-1 and TRBJ2-1; 7 nucleotides agree with TRBD2. The junction had 2 bases not matched to a gene; V was cut back by 7 bases and J by 7 bases. The CDR3 runs 11 residues. Germline lookup yields CDR1 SGHRS and CDR2 YFSETQ. This chain's CDR3 is CASWGGNEQFF. Written as DNA, the CDR3 is TGCGCCAGCTGGGGGGGAAATGAGCAGTTCTTC.

The chain couples TRBV7-8 to TRBJ1-1; maybe TRBD1 (5 bases). The ends were cut back, 4 bases at V and 2 bases at J, with 14 bases in the middle. Germline V CDR1 and CDR2: SGHVS, FQNEAQ. The CDR3 contains 15 residues. The CDR3 coding sequence is TGTGCCAGCAGCTCCCCAACAGGTCTTAACACTGAAGCTTTCTTT. It codes for CASSSPTGLNTEAFF.

The chain employs TRBV4-1 and TRBJ2-1; the match to TRBD1 covers 7 bases. The trim removed 5 bases at V and 5 bases at J, leaving 6 bases unmatched. There are 14 residues in the CDR3. CDR1 is MGHRA and CDR2 is YSYEKL in the germline V gene. The CDR3 DNA sequence: TGCGCCAGCAGCTTGATAACAGGGGACAATGAGCAGTTCTTC. Amino acids: CASSLITGDNEQFF.

The chain couples TRBV28 to TRBJ2-1; 9 positions match TRBD1. The CDR3 is made up of 14 amino acids. The V and J ends lost 5 bases and 6 bases, in that order; junction bases with no gene match: 5. CDR1 is MDHEN and CDR2 is SYDVKM in the germline V gene. This CDR3 reads CASSPADRGNEQFF. For the CDR3, the DNA is TGTGCCAGCAGTCCAGCGGACAGGGGCAATGAGCAGTTCTTC.